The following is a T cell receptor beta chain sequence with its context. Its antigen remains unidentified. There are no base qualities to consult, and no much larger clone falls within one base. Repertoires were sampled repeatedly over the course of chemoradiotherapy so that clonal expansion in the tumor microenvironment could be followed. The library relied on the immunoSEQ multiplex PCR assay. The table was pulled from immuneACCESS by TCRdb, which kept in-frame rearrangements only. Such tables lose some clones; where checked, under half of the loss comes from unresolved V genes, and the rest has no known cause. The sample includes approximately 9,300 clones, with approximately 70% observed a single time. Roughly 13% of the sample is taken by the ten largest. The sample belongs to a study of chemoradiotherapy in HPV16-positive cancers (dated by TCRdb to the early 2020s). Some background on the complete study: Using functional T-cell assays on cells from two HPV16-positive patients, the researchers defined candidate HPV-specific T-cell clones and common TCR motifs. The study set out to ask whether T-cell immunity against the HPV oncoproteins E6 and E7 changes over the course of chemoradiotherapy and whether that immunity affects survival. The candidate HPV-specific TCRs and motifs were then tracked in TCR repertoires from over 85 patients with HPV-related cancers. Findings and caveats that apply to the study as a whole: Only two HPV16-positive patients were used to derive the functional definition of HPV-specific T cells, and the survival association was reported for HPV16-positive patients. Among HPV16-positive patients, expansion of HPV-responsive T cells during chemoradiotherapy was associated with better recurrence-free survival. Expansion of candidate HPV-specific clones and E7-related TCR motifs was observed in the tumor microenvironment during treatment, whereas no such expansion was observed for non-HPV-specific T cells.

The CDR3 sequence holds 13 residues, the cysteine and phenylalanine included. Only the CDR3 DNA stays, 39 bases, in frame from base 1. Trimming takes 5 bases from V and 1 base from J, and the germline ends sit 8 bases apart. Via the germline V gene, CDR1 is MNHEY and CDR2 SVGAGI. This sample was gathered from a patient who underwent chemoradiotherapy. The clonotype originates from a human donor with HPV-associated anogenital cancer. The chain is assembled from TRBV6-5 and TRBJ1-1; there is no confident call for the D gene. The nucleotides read TGTGCCAGCAGTCACACAGAGAACACTGAAGCTTTCTTT. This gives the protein CASSHTENTEAFF.